Shown below are 19 T cell receptor beta chains from a single sample sequenced in a study of cytomegalovirus exposure and HLA in healthy donors (dated by TCRdb to 2015 to 2018). The library was prepared using the immunoSEQ multiplex PCR assay. The multiplex PCR relied on a mix of 60 forward primers for TCR Vbeta segments and 13 reverse primers for TCR Jbeta segments. TCRdb provides this immuneACCESS table in a form limited to in-frame rearrangements. Some clones are lacking; in checked studies, under half of them reflect an unresolved V gene, and why the rest are absent is not known. For this sample there are 98,000 or so clones; 70% to 80% appear just once. The ten largest clones represent approximately 8% of the sample. The material sequenced was PBMCs. The receptors were sampled from a female donor in good health and CMV-seronegative.

The V and J genes are TRBV2 and TRBJ1-4, with 8 bases lining up with TRBD1. The germline gives CDR1 SNHLY, CDR2 FYNNEI. This CDR3 comprises 18 residues. V lost 8 bases, J lost 3 bases, and 17 bases stayed unmatched. The CDR3 DNA is TGTGCCAGCCTAGGGGACAGGCCATTATTTAAGTCTAATGAAAAACTGTTTTTT. Translation gives CASLGDRPLFKSNEKLFF.

The V and J genes are TRBV4-3 and TRBJ2-3; 7 bases fit TRBD2. Trimming removed 0 bases from V and 1 base from J; junction bases left unmatched: 1. From germline, CDR1 is LGHNA and CDR2 YSLEER. The CDR3 totals 15 residues. DNA of the CDR3: TGCGCCAGCAGCCAAGACACTAGCGGCACAGATACGCAGTATTTT. This translates into CASSQDTSGTDTQYF.

This chain uses TRBV5-6 with TRBJ2-4; 7 nucleotides line up with TRBD1. CDR3 size: 14 residues. CDR1 and CDR2 (germline): SGHDT, YYEEEE. Trimming at V came to 4 bases and at J to 7 bases, leaving 8 bases not matched to a gene. DNA of the CDR3: TGTGCCAGCAGCCCGACAGGGCTGGACAACATTCAGTACTTC. It codes for CASSPTGLDNIQYF.

V usage is TRBV4-1 and J usage is TRBJ1-5; TRBD1 aligns across 7 bases. With 4 bases clipped from V and 2 bases from J, the junction kept 5 bases outside the gene matches. Germline V gene sequence: CDR1 MGHRA, CDR2 YSYEKL. This CDR3 is built from 15 residues. CDR3 protein: CASSPRDSGNQPQHF. CDR3 coding DNA: TGCGCCAGCAGCCCAAGGGACAGCGGCAATCAGCCCCAGCATTTT.

The V and J genes are TRBV6-5 and TRBJ2-6; no clear D gene. Germline lookup yields CDR1 MNHEY and CDR2 SVGAGI. The ends were cut back, 8 bases at V and 0 bases at J, with 5 bases in the middle. The CDR3 is 13 amino acids. Here the CDR3 reads CASRVSGANVLTF. As DNA, the CDR3 is TGTGCCAGCCGGGTCTCTGGGGCCAACGTCCTGACTTTC.

The V gene is TRBV6-5, the J gene TRBJ2-2; D is possibly TRBD2 (5 bases). The CDR3 is 13 residues long. Trimming removed 2 bases from V and 7 bases from J, with 8 bases in between. The germline CDR1 and CDR2 sequences are MNHEY and SVGAGI. The CDR3 nucleotides read TGTGCCAGCAGTTACGAGGGCGGCGGGGAGCTGTTTTTT. It specifies CASSYEGGGELFF.

This sequence joins TRBV28 and TRBJ2-1, with TRBD2 matching over 12 bases. V shed 5 bases, J shed 4 bases, and the junction held 6 bases outside the gene matches. Germline CDR1 reads MDHEN; CDR2 reads SYDVKM. There are 16 residues in the CDR3. In DNA form, the CDR3 reads TGTGCCAGCAGTCCCGGACTAGCGGGACTATACAATGAGCAGTTCTTC. It yields the protein CASSPGLAGLYNEQFF.

The chain links TRBV6-1 to TRBJ1-2; TRBD1 is a possible D gene (6 bases). Looked up from germline, CDR1 is MNHNS and CDR2 is SASEGT. This CDR3 contains 16 residues. V dropped 0 bases and J dropped 3 bases, with 14 bases sitting between them. The CDR3 protein is CASSEARFGQHYGYTF. CDR3 in DNA: TGTGCCAGCAGTGAAGCCCGATTCGGACAGCACTATGGCTACACCTTC.

V gene TRBV23-1 combines with J gene TRBJ2-5, with 7 bases that match TRBD1. TRBV23-1 is an ORF, and what it does is uncertain. V dropped 3 bases and J dropped 5; count of bases not matched to a gene: 12. This CDR3 has 16 amino acids. CDR3 DNA sequence: TGCGCCAGCAGTCATTCTTTAGCAGGGGGAAGGGAGACCCAGTACTTC. This encodes CASSHSLAGGRETQYF.

This clone appeared a few times. CDR3 amino acids: CASSQAPGGGPGELFF. The CDR3 region has the DNA TGTGCCAGCAGCCAAGCCCCGGGAGGGGGGCCCGGGGAGCTGTTTTTT. The V call is TRBV9, the J call TRBJ2-2; 8 bases are a match to TRBD2. Germline V gene lookup returns CDR1 SGDLS and CDR2 YYNGEE. V shed 4 bases, J shed 6 bases, and the junction held 11 bases outside the gene matches. The CDR3 length is 16 residues.

About this clone itself: The junction departs from germline at one end; a sequencing error may be responsible. The V gene is TRBV27, the J gene TRBJ2-4; possible D gene TRBD2, 5 bases. The length of the CDR3 is 14 residues. CDR1 and CDR2 from the germline V gene are MNHEY and SMNVEV (reference sequence). The CDR3 DNA is TGTGCCAGCAGTTTATGGGGAGCCAAAGACATTCAGTACTTC. It yields the protein CASSLWGAKDIQYF.

This clone showed up just a few times. The gene calls are TRBV10-3 and TRBJ2-5, with D perhaps TRBD1 (5 bases). V lost 6 bases and J 2 bases, leaving 13 bases between the germline ends. Germline values: CDR1 ENHRY, CDR2 SYGVKD. The CDR3 runs to 14 residues. CDR3 loop: CAISDSSSQETQYF. The CDR3 DNA is TGTGCCATCAGCGACAGCTCCTCTCAAGAGACCCAGTACTTC.

The chain joins TRBV28 to TRBJ2-1; 11 positions agree with TRBD2. Germline assignment: CDR1 MDHEN and CDR2 SYDVKM. There are 17 residues in the CDR3. With V trimmed by 6 bases and J by 0 bases, 7 bases remained unmatched. The CDR3 region has the DNA TGTGCCAGCAGCGTAGCGGGAGGGCCTCCCTCCTACAATGAGCAGTTCTTC. Translating gives CASSVAGGPPSYNEQFF.

The genes are TRBV11-2 and TRBJ2-3; unclear D gene. The CDR3 spans 13 residues. The V end lost 6 bases, the J end lost 3 bases, and 10 bases lay between the germline ends. CDR1 SGHAT and CDR2 FQNNGV come from the germline V gene. This CDR3 reads CASRPALTDTQYF. In nucleotides, the CDR3 is TGTGCCAGCAGACCTGCGTTAACAGATACGCAGTATTTT.

This clone has only a few counts. This chain links TRBV5-4 with TRBJ2-7, with TRBD2 as a possible D gene (6 bases). The germline V gene encodes CDR1 SGHNT and CDR2 YYREEE (reference sequence). V lost 2 bases, J lost 2 bases, and 11 bases lay in between. The CDR3 contains 14 residues. The CDR3 DNA reads TGTGCCAGCAGCTTCCGGGACTCCCCCTACGAGCAGTACTTC. It specifies CASSFRDSPYEQYF.

The rearrangement links TRBV15 to TRBJ1-4; the D gene is possibly TRBD1 (5 bases). The germline V gene has CDR1 LNHNV and CDR2 YYDKDF (reference sequence). The CDR3 has 13 residues. The ends were cut back, 6 bases at V and 6 bases at J, with 11 bases in the middle. CDR3 region: CATSAGYDEKLFF. For the CDR3, the DNA is TGTGCCACCAGTGCAGGGTATGATGAAAAACTGTTTTTT.

The chain joins TRBV10-3 to TRBJ2-2, with D possibly being TRBD2 (7 bases). Trimming pared 6 bases from V and 4 bases from J, leaving 18 bases between. Per the germline V gene, CDR1 is ENHRY and CDR2 is SYGVKD. The CDR3 is made up of 16 amino acids. CDR3 in DNA: TGTGCCATCAGGAGGGGGGGGGCCTCGGGCACCGGGGAGCTGTTTTTT. Amino acid sequence: CAIRRGGASGTGELFF.

The sample holds a few counts of this clone. The J gene is TRBJ2-2, the V gene TRBV6-1, with 7 bases identical to TRBD1. CDR3 size: 15 residues. CDR1 and CDR2 from the germline V gene are MNHNS and SASEGT. Trimming at V came to 6 bases and at J to 2 bases, leaving 6 bases not matched to a gene. For the CDR3, the DNA is TGTGCCAGCAGAGGGACAGCCAGAAACACCGGGGAGCTGTTTTTT. Protein product: CASRGTARNTGELFF.

This clone was seen a single time. The rearrangement links TRBV6-1 to TRBJ2-7, with 8 bases that match TRBD2. After removal of 2 bases from V and 2 bases from J, the junction contained 5 bases not matched to a gene. From germline, CDR1 is MNHNS and CDR2 SASEGT. There are 15 residues in the CDR3. CDR3 residues: CASSEIAGYPYEQYF. CDR3 in DNA: TGTGCCAGCAGTGAAATAGCGGGGTATCCCTACGAGCAGTACTTC.